What follows describes a single T cell receptor (beta chain). Its specificity is unknown. TCRdb reprocessed the reads via MiXCR and lists one record per CDR3 protein. The sample lists hundreds of thousands of distinct CDR3 sequences, 31% occurring once. This sample was taken from a study of T cell repertoires in cytomegalovirus infection. Study in general: Both recently identified HLA-C-restricted and well-studied HLA-B-restricted CMV epitopes were used in the study.

This receptor was obtained from a human donor in good health (CMV status not recorded). Some clones in this sample may be carry-over from other donors' samples. Sample: cultured CD8+ T cells from PBMCs, taken from culture after CMV antigen stimulation.

CDR3 nucleotides: TGTGCCAGCAAGACTAGCGGGGTTCCCGAGCAGTACTTC. It is translated as CASKTSGVPEQYF. The rearrangement links TRBV2 to TRBJ2-7, with TRBD2 matching over 11 bases. With V trimmed by 7 bases and J by 6 bases, 5 bases remained unmatched. The CDR3 is made up of 13 amino acids. Germline CDR1 is SNHLY and CDR2 is FYNNEI.